This T cell receptor beta chain was documented in a study of Graves' ophthalmopathy and Graves' hyperthyroidism. General study results and limits: The authors also found most expanded thyroid clonotypes above 0.001 frequency in blood.

This clonotype showed up many times. The target antigen is unknown. RNA transcripts served as template for amplifying TCR beta CDR3 sequences. RT-PCR in the first round used HTBI primers; a second-round multiplex PCR followed. TCRdb re-derived calls from the multiplex PCR reads in MiXCR, one entry per CDR3 protein. Among approximately 480,000 distinct CDR3 sequences listed, approximately 15% were seen once. The CDR3 is 11 amino acids. Germline V gene data show CDR1 as MGHDK and CDR2 as SYGVNS. The ends were cut back, 7 bases at V and 4 bases at J, with 8 bases in the middle. Input material: blood. The sequence was collected from a woman in her 30s with Graves' ophthalmopathy. The chain carries TRBV25-1 and TRBJ2-7; D is undetermined. CDR3 in amino acids: CASTDLYEQYF. The CDR3 region has the DNA TGTGCCAGCACCGACTTGTACGAGCAGTACTTC.